This T cell receptor beta chain was found in a study of CD8 T cells in Susac syndrome. Study at large: Within the sequenced group of Susac syndrome patients, five or six showed active disease and roughly eight were in remission. When their blood was taken, patients with Susac syndrome were therapy-naive, taking corticosteroids, or taking intravenous immunoglobulin alone.

On this clonotype itself: Its target is unknown.

Study-wide findings and caveats: CD4+ repertoires of Susac syndrome patients lacked detectable clonal expansion.

Reverse transcription used about 0.45 to 1 ug RNA and random hexamers. With immunoSEQ multiplex PCR, TCR beta CDR3 was amplified across 54 Vbeta and 13 Jbeta. TCRdb analysed the immunoSEQ multiplex PCR reads with MiXCR anew, one entry per CDR3 protein. There are hundreds of thousands of distinct CDR3 sequences in the sample; approximately 94% occur only once, and over 0.15% lies in the top ten. Sequencing input: CD4+ T cells from PBMCs. This TCR derives from a human donor with Susac syndrome.

CDR3 sequence reads: CSAQRRDGNYGYTF. The CDR3 nucleotides are TGCAGTGCCCAAAGAAGGGACGGGAACTATGGCTACACCTTC. This sequence joins TRBV20-1 and TRBJ1-2; D is possibly TRBD1 (5 bases). Trimming shortened V by 6 bases and J by 2 bases, and 16 bases separated the two germline ends. This CDR3 contains 14 residues. Germline V lookup: CDR1 DFQATT, CDR2 SNEGSKA (reference sequence).